The present T cell receptor (beta chain) was sequenced within a study of cytomegalovirus exposure and HLA in healthy donors (dated by TCRdb to the late 2010s). Study-wide context: A later analysis indicated that the 95 to 150 validation repertoires were generated on the platform also employed for the 700 or so repertoires of the first cohort. The aim of the study was to test whether cataloging public T cell receptors could identify signatures of past pathogen exposure. In addition to the first cohort of hundreds of subjects, a separate validation cohort of 100 to 150 different subjects was used. The study combined high-throughput TCR immunosequencing, statistical association of individual TCRs with disease status, and machine learning to predict cytomegalovirus infection status.

Separate from the approximately 700-subject first cohort, the validation cohort of some 130 subjects was the group to which the donors belonged. The library relied on the immunoSEQ multiplex PCR assay. Processing in the source paper ran as follows. A statistical classification framework was built for diagnosing cytomegalovirus status from the catalog of TCR beta chain sequences. TCRdb obtained this table from immuneACCESS and retained in-frame rearrangements with V and J assigned. These tables miss some clones; where compared with another copy, unresolved V genes account for less than half of the shortfall, and the remainder is unexplained. The DNA gave D and trimming, while V, J and clone size come from that table. The sample yields approximately 50,000 clones; about 88% were counted once. The ten largest clones take up about 6.7% of the sample. General study outcomes and caveats: All 130 or so repertoires were used to score co-occurrence in the validation cohort in a later analysis, because that analysis had no HLA typing for the cohort. In vitro tests confirmed that a few of the cytomegalovirus-associated TCR beta chains recognize cytomegalovirus antigens. Cytomegalovirus status was reported to be diagnosed by the classifier with high specificity and sensitivity in both the original and validation cohorts. According to the authors, the approach could potentially be generalized to other disease states and immunological phenotypes. Of the cluster scores, roughly 95% were above 0 in a later analysis, which found that TCRs clustered in the first cohort also tended to co-occur in the roughly 130 validation repertoires. Across donors, most TCR sequences were observed very rarely, whereas some public TCRs were present in many individuals. In the study, approximately 160 TCR beta chains were listed as associated with cytomegalovirus.

In the germline V gene, CDR1 corresponds to MGHRA and CDR2 to YSYEKL. The trim is 1 base for V and 3 bases for J, with a gap of 6 bases between the germline ends. The CDR3 numbers 13 residues from cysteine through phenylalanine. Only the CDR3 part of the read is kept: 39 bases, read in frame from the first base. As concerns this clone: The antigen it binds to is not known. There are no base qualities to consult, and no much larger clone falls within one base.

The rearranged segments are TRBV4-1 and TRBJ1-1, with no reliable assignment of the D segment. The specimen was PBMCs. The source of this sequence is a woman in her thirties in good health and CMV-seronegative. The nucleotide sequence reads as follows: TGCGCCAGCAGCCAAGCTTCCGACACTGAAGCTTTCTTT. Its translation is CASSQASDTEAFF.